What follows is one T cell receptor (beta chain) and its context. The data were obtained in a study of T-cell memory formation after mild COVID-19. TCRdb reprocessed the 5' RACE reads with MiXCR, giving one entry per CDR3 protein. The sample contains around 370,000 distinct CDR3 sequences, around 21% of which appear only once. The CDR3 has 15 amino acids. V shed 0 bases and J shed 6 bases, with 17 bases lying between them. The germline V gene encodes CDR1 GTSNPN and CDR2 SVGIG (reference sequence). The source material was PBMCs or a T cell subset sorted from them (not recorded which). The TCR comes from an adult woman who had mild COVID-19 (a few samples of this study predate the infection). Cell type and time point are not known. The chain uses TRBV30 and TRBJ1-2; maybe TRBD1 (5 bases). The CDR3: CAWSVMSSGGDGYTF. The CDR3 region has the DNA TGTGCCTGGAGTGTAATGTCCTCGGGGGGGGATGGCTACACCTTC.